This TCR beta chain stems from a study of control samples from healthy donors and cancer patients. Clones were sequenced by immunoSEQ multiplex PCR, and TCRdb holds only the in-frame ones, with some missing. This table has some 65,000 clones, roughly 80% appearing once. The sample was PBMCs. The sequence derives from a woman aged 50 to 60 with lung cancer.

CDR3 loop: CASSSRTGPLNQPQHF. The CDR3 nucleotides read TGTGCCAGCAGTTCTAGGACGGGTCCACTCAATCAGCCCCAGCATTTT. The genes are TRBV6-5 and TRBJ1-5; no clear D. The V end was cut by 4 bases, the J end by 3 bases, with 16 bases between. The CDR3 runs to 16 residues. Germline lookup yields CDR1 MNHEY and CDR2 SVGAGI.